What follows describes a single T cell receptor (beta chain). Its target is unknown. This entry is derived from a study of cytomegalovirus exposure and HLA in healthy donors. Whole-study results and caveats: Rarity characterized most TCR sequences, yet some public TCRs appeared in many donors. The study recorded 164 TCR beta chains that were cytomegalovirus-associated. In a later analysis, at a false discovery rate of 0.05, 16,951 TCR beta sequences matched HLA alleles.

PCR was performed using 60 Vbeta and 13 Jbeta primers. Assay used: immunoSEQ multiplex PCR; TCRdb lists only in-frame clones, some missing. Here the sample spans about 180,000 clones, around 80% being singletons. Per the germline V gene, CDR1 is GTSNPN and CDR2 is SVGIG (reference sequence). The CDR3 consists of 14 residues. The V gene lost 0 bases and the J gene lost 5 bases, with 11 bases spanning the gap. The chain combines TRBV30 with TRBJ2-1; weak D call: TRBD2 (5 bases). The receptor's source is a girl aged 2-10 years in good health and CMV-seropositive. Sequenced material: PBMCs. CDR3 DNA: TGTGCCTGGAGTGTAAACGGGAAGGACAATGAGCAGTTCTTC. It codes for CAWSVNGKDNEQFF.